Each of the 31 T cell receptor beta chains below was sequenced from the same sample in a study of human T cells and chemical hapten exposure. TCRdb reanalysed the RACE reads using MiXCR and keeps one entry per CDR3 protein. Among about 71,000 distinct CDR3 sequences listed, around 9.5% were seen once. Time point described: patch test 1, 2 weeks after DPC sensitization. As for treatment: therapeutic diphenylcyclopropenone sensitization with weekly scalp DPC. The material sequenced was whole blood, taken in connection with sensitization to the hapten diphenylcyclopropenone (DPC). The receptors derive from a middle-aged woman with alopecia areata. Some clones in this sample may be carry-over from other donors' samples.

This clonotype was recorded at least ten times. The V call is TRBV2, the J call TRBJ2-1; perhaps TRBD1 as D (6 bases). This CDR3 region has 14 residues. With 9 bases removed from V and 7 bases from J, the gap between germline ends came to 19 bases. The germline V gene encodes CDR1 SNHLY and CDR2 FYNNEI. The CDR3 region has the DNA TGTGCCAGTAGAAATCAGGGGTTTGAAAATGAGCAGTTCTTC. The encoded protein is CASRNQGFENEQFF. The whole variable domain, remainder taken from reference TRBV2 and TRBJ2-1, is EPEVTQTPSHQVTQMGQEVILRCVPISNHLYFYWYRQILGQKVEFLVSFYNNEISEKSEIFDDQFSVERPDGSNFTLKIRSTKLEDSAMYFCASRNQGFENEQFFGPGTRLTVL.

A few counts support this clonotype. The CDR3 loop reads CASSGGLTSVDTQYF. CDR3 sequence (DNA): TGCGCCAGCAGCGGGGGACTAACCTCGGTAGATACGCAGTATTTT. The J gene is TRBJ2-3, the V gene TRBV5-1, with TRBD2 matching 7 bases. Per the germline V gene, CDR1 is SGHRS and CDR2 is YFSETQ. V trimming: 4 bases; J trimming: 5 bases; junction bases outside the gene matches: 10. This CDR3 region has 15 residues.

The chain has TRBV2 and TRBJ2-3, with 8 bases identical to TRBD2. This CDR3 spans 12 amino acids. J was trimmed by 6 bases and V by 7 bases; bases with no gene match: 3. Germline loops: CDR1 SNHLY, CDR2 FYNNEI. The CDR3: CASMVAGDTQYF. In nucleotides, the CDR3 is TGTGCCAGCATGGTAGCGGGGGATACGCAGTATTTT.

Only a few counts were recorded for this clonotype. This chain connects TRBV15 to TRBJ2-7; D is undetermined. The V gene lost 2 bases and the J gene lost 1 base, with 6 bases spanning the gap. CDR3 length equals 13 residues. Germline assignment: CDR1 LNHNV and CDR2 YYDKDF (reference sequence). The DNA for the CDR3 is TGTGCCACCAGCAGACAGGCGTCCTACGAGCAGTACTTC. It yields the protein CATSRQASYEQYF.

For this clonotype: This could be a read error, since a much larger clone is one nucleotide away. V and J are TRBV20-1 and TRBJ2-2, with TRBD2 as a possible D gene (5 bases). Germline CDR1 is DFQATT and CDR2 is SNEGSKA (reference sequence). The CDR3 extends over 13 amino acids. CDR3 coding DNA: TGCAGTGCTAGAGATCCTGACACCGGGGAGCTGATTTTT. It is translated as CSARDPDTGELIF.

This clonotype has ten or more counts. The J gene is TRBJ2-3, the V gene TRBV20-1; no clear D. The CDR3 contains 15 residues. V lost 0 bases and J 6 bases, leaving 16 bases between the germline ends. CDR1 DFQATT and CDR2 SNEGSKA come from the germline V gene (reference sequence). CDR3 DNA sequence: TGCAGTGCTAGAGATTGGGCAGCCGTTCGGGATACGCAGTATTTT. This translates into CSARDWAAVRDTQYF.

This clonotype was detected ten times or more. This chain connects TRBV9 to TRBJ2-6; no firm D call. The V gene's germline CDR1 is SGDLS and CDR2 YYNGEE. Trimming stripped 4 bases from V and 0 bases from J, with 11 bases between. The CDR3 spans 16 residues. The CDR3 is CASSTGPASGANVLTF. The CDR3 nucleotides are TGTGCCAGCAGCACCGGACCTGCCTCTGGGGCCAACGTCCTGACTTTC.

This clonotype was detected many times. The gene calls are TRBV7-9 and TRBJ1-1; 7 nucleotides align to TRBD1. V lost 2 bases and J lost 1; bases outside the gene matches: 7. The germline V gene encodes CDR1 SEHNR and CDR2 FQNEAQ (reference sequence). This CDR3 contains 16 residues. The CDR3 DNA reads as TGTGCCAGCAGCTTACTCACGGGACAGTCGAACACTGAAGCTTTCTTT. This sequence encodes CASSLLTGQSNTEAFF.

Ten or more counts support this clonotype. The V gene is TRBV28, the J gene TRBJ2-7; D tentatively reads TRBD1 or TRBD2 (6 bases each). V was pared by 2 bases and J by 12 bases, with 14 bases between. Germline V gene lookup returns CDR1 MDHEN and CDR2 SYDVKM. The CDR3 covers 12 residues. DNA of the CDR3: TGTGCCAGCAGTTTACCGGGGGCGGGTGCGTACTTC. Encoded protein: CASSLPGAGAYF. Full variable domain (remainder filled in from reference TRBV28 and TRBJ2-7): DVKVTQSSRYLVKRTGEKVFLECVQDMDHENMFWYRQDPGLGLRLIYFSYDVKMKEKGDIPEGYSVSREKKERFSLILESASTNQTSMYLCASSLPGAGAYFGPGTRLTVT.

This clonotype was recorded many times. This chain connects TRBV11-2 to TRBJ2-1; 12 positions agree with TRBD2. V lost 5 bases, J lost 7 bases, and 18 bases stayed unmatched. Germline CDR1 reads SGHAT; CDR2 reads FQNNGV. CDR3 length equals 19 residues. CDR3 loop: CASSPTSGGLSSAGNEQFF. CDR3 nucleotide sequence: TGTGCCAGCAGCCCGACTAGCGGGGGCCTCTCGTCGGCTGGGAATGAGCAGTTCTTC.

The J gene is TRBJ2-3, the V gene TRBV9; D gene ambiguous. Germline CDR1 reads SGDLS; CDR2 reads YYNGEE. Trimming left V 4 bases short and J 2 bases short, with 14 bases between. This CDR3 is 15 amino acids long. DNA of the CDR3: TGTGCCAGCAGCCCCCAGGCGCTACCCACAGATACGCAGTATTTT. Translating it yields CASSPQALPTDTQYF.

This clonotype has a handful of counts. The chain couples TRBV20-1 to TRBJ2-5; 7 nucleotides agree with TRBD2. V shed 7 bases and J 3 bases; nucleotides not matched to a gene: 5. Germline V gene lookup returns CDR1 DFQATT and CDR2 SNEGSKA (reference sequence). CDR3 size: 12 residues. The DNA for the CDR3 is TGCAGTGGGGAGGGAGGAGAAGAGACCCAGTACTTC. It codes for CSGEGGEETQYF.

This clonotype was detected ten times or more. The chain carries TRBV10-2 and TRBJ2-7, with D perhaps TRBD2 (5 bases). Trimming pared 4 bases from V and 6 bases from J, leaving 16 bases between. This CDR3 is 14 amino acids long. Germline V gene lookup returns CDR1 WSHSY and CDR2 SAAADI. CDR3 coding DNA: TGCGCCAGCAGTGCGGCGGGCCATCTTGGCGAGCAGTACTTC. It specifies CASSAAGHLGEQYF.

J is TRBJ2-7 and V is TRBV7-6; TRBD1 matches 8 bases. CDR3 length equals 14 residues. Germline CDR1 SGHVS, CDR2 FNYEAQ. The junction had 6 bases not matched to a gene; V was cut back by 2 bases and J by 6 bases. CDR3 coding DNA: TGTGCCAGCAGCTTAAGGACAGGGAAGAGCGAGCAGTACTTC. The encoded protein is CASSLRTGKSEQYF.

This clonotype has ten or more counts. V is TRBV5-4 and J is TRBJ1-6, with D tentatively TRBD1 (6 bases). The germline V gene encodes CDR1 SGHNT and CDR2 YYREEE (reference sequence). The CDR3 runs 16 residues. V was shortened by 0 bases and J by 7 bases, with 14 bases between the two germline ends. The CDR3 sequence: CASSLAGGAPNSPLHF. CDR3 bases: TGTGCCAGCAGCTTGGCGGGGGGGGCCCCCAATTCACCCCTCCACTTT.

This clonotype was seen more than once but under ten times. The J gene is TRBJ2-2, the V gene TRBV2, with unresolved D. CDR1 and CDR2 (germline): SNHLY, FYNNEI. Trimming removed 7 bases from V and 3 bases from J, with 6 bases in between. There are 12 residues in the CDR3. CDR3 bases: TGTGCCAGCACGTATCACACCGGGGAGCTGTTTTTT. The encoded protein is CASTYHTGELFF.

This clonotype was counted between two and nine times. The chain joins TRBV6-5 to TRBJ2-2; unclear D gene. The CDR3 consists of 15 residues. CDR1 and CDR2 (germline): MNHEY, SVGAGI. V lost 0 bases to trimming and J lost 1 base, with 6 bases between them. The CDR3 spells CASSYSTGNTGELFF. CDR3 DNA: TGTGCCAGCAGTTACTCGACGGGGAACACCGGGGAGCTGTTTTTT.

Concerning this clonotype itself: This may arise from a read error, as a much more abundant clone is one base away. CDR3 region: CASSEVRFENIQYF. CDR3 nucleotides: TGCGCCAGCAGCGAGGTTCGGTTTGAAAACATTCAGTACTTC. The rearrangement joins TRBV4-3 to TRBJ2-4; no firm D call. CDR1 and CDR2 (germline): LGHNA, YSLEER. The CDR3 has 14 amino acids. Trimming stripped 5 bases from V and 5 bases from J, with 13 bases between.

V gene TRBV5-1 combines with J gene TRBJ2-2, with no clear D. Germline values: CDR1 SGHRS, CDR2 YFSETQ. This CDR3 has 15 amino acids. Trimming took off 0 bases at V and 3 bases at J, with 9 bases between the two ends. CDR3 bases: TGCGCCAGCAGCTTGGTGAACGGACACACCGGGGAGCTGTTTTTT. This codes for CASSLVNGHTGELFF.

This clonotype was counted at least ten times. The J gene is TRBJ2-7, the V gene TRBV20-1; the D gene could be TRBD1 or TRBD2 (6 bases each). Germline V gene lookup returns CDR1 DFQATT and CDR2 SNEGSKA (reference sequence). The CDR3 spans 11 residues. This CDR3 reads CSGLRGYEQYF. As DNA, the CDR3 is TGCAGCGGACTAAGGGGGTACGAGCAGTACTTC.

This clonotype was seen more than once but under ten times. This sequence joins TRBV7-6 and TRBJ2-3; D may correspond to TRBD1 or TRBD2 (5 bases each). CDR3 size: 15 residues. Germline CDR1 SGHVS, CDR2 FNYEAQ. V was shortened by 5 bases and J by 0 bases, with 12 bases between the two germline ends. CDR3 amino acids: CASSPGRFSTDTQYF. The CDR3 region has the DNA TGTGCCAGCAGCCCGGGACGATTTAGCACAGATACGCAGTATTTT.

In regard to this clonotype: A much larger clone lies a single base off, so this may be a read error. The chain recombines TRBV6-6 with TRBJ1-5; unclear D gene. V gave up 9 bases and J gave up 7 bases, with 19 bases separating them. The CDR3 has 14 residues. Germline CDR1 and CDR2: MNHNY and SVGAGI (reference sequence). DNA of the CDR3: TGTGCCAGTTTAGGGCGGGGAAAGGACCAGCCCCAGCATTTT. This codes for CASLGRGKDQPQHF.

This chain joins TRBV3-1 and TRBJ2-7; D unresolved. This CDR3 region has 14 residues. The ends were cut back, 7 bases at V and 0 bases at J, with 13 bases in the middle. Germline V gene lookup returns CDR1 LGHDT and CDR2 YNNKEL (reference sequence). CDR3 sequence: CASTSRLSSYEQYF. The CDR3, as DNA: TGTGCCAGCACCTCCCGACTGAGCTCCTACGAGCAGTACTTC.

This clonotype has a count of ten or more. The V gene is TRBV30, the J gene TRBJ1-1; D is uncertain. Germline V gives CDR1 GTSNPN, CDR2 SVGIG (reference sequence). The length of the CDR3 is 13 residues. The germline V and J ends were trimmed by 0 bases and 5 bases, with 10 bases remaining between them. CDR3 region: CAWSVTGGTEAFF. The CDR3 DNA follows: TGTGCCTGGAGTGTAACGGGAGGGACTGAAGCTTTCTTT. Full variable domain (remainder filled in from reference TRBV30 and TRBJ1-1): SQTIHQWPATLVQPVGSPLSLECTVEGTSNPNLYWYRQAAGRGLQLLFYSVGIGQISSEVPQNLSASRPQDRQFILSSKKLLLSDSGFYLCAWSVTGGTEAFFGQGTRLTVV.

For this clonotype: This may arise from a read error, as a much more abundant clone is one base away. The chain uses TRBV15 and TRBJ2-7; 10 bases match TRBD1. CDR1 and CDR2 from the germline V gene are LNHNV and YYDKDF (reference sequence). The CDR3 spans 14 residues. CDR3 DNA sequence: TGTGCCTCCAGCGTAGACAGGGGGCCCTACGAGCAGTACTTC. It is translated as CASSVDRGPYEQYF.

The V call is TRBV24-1, the J call TRBJ1-2, with D possibly being TRBD1 (6 bases). Germline V lookup: CDR1 KGHDR, CDR2 SFDVKD. Trimming stripped 9 bases from V and 7 bases from J, with 14 bases between. The CDR3 has 12 amino acids. The CDR3: CATEGDRSGYTF. CDR3 bases: TGTGCCACCGAGGGGGATCGGAGTGGCTACACCTTC.

This clonotype has at least ten counts. This chain uses TRBV20-1 with TRBJ2-6, with TRBD1 as a possible D gene (5 bases). V shed 2 bases and J shed 0 bases, with 20 bases lying between them. There are 19 residues in the CDR3. Germline values: CDR1 DFQATT, CDR2 SNEGSKA (reference sequence). The CDR3 nucleotides are TGCAGTGCTAGAATAGAAGGGGAAGCACTAATCTCTGGGGCCAACGTCCTGACTTTC. Protein: CSARIEGEALISGANVLTF.

This clonotype was found a few times. This chain links TRBV7-9 with TRBJ2-2; D might be TRBD1 (6 bases). Germline CDR1 and CDR2: SEHNR and FQNEAQ (reference sequence). The CDR3 length is 14 residues. The V end was cut by 5 bases, the J end by 1 base, with 8 bases between. CDR3 residues: CASSRDKNTGELFF. The CDR3 DNA reads TGTGCCAGCAGCCGGGACAAGAACACCGGGGAGCTGTTTTTT.

The J gene is TRBJ2-7, the V gene TRBV12-3 or TRBV12-4; tentatively, D is TRBD2 (7 bases). The CDR3 covers 14 residues. Trimming removed 8 bases at V and 5 bases at J, with 19 bases between. DNA for the CDR3: TGTGCCAGCCGTGGTTCTGGGGGGGGCCACGAGCAGTACTTC. This encodes CASRGSGGGHEQYF.

This clonotype was detected many times. The J gene is TRBJ1-5, the V gene TRBV19, with D tentatively TRBD1 (5 bases). Trimming took 4 bases from V and 0 from J, leaving 13 bases between them. From germline, CDR1 is LNHDA and CDR2 SQIVND (reference sequence). CDR3 length: 16 residues. CDR3 loop: CASSRSRGNSNQPQHF. CDR3 nucleotides: TGTGCCAGTAGTAGATCCCGGGGGAATAGCAATCAGCCCCAGCATTTT.

This clonotype was counted a few times. The chain recombines TRBV6-6 with TRBJ1-1; a weak D match, TRBD1 (5 bases). V lost 0 bases to trimming and J lost 5 bases, with 13 bases between them. The CDR3 is 15 amino acids. The germline V gene encodes CDR1 MNHNY and CDR2 SVGAGI (reference sequence). CDR3 sequence reads: CASSYSGGTGTEAFF. The CDR3 nucleotides are TGTGCCAGCAGTTACTCGGGAGGGACTGGGACTGAAGCTTTCTTT.